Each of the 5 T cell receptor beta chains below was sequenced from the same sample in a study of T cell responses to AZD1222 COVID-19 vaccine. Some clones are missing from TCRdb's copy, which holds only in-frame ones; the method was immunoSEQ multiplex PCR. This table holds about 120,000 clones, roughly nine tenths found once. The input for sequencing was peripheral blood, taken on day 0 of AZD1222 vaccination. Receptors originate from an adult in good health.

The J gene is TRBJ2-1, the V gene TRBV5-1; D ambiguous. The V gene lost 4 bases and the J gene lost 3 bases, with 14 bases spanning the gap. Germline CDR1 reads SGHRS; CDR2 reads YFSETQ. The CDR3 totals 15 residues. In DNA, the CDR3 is TGCGCCAGCAGCACCCCCCCGCCCTACTACAATGAGCAGTTCTTC. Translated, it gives CASSTPPPYYNEQFF. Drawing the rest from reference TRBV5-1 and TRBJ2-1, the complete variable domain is KAGVTQTPRYLIKTRGQQVTLSCSPISGHRSVSWYQQTPGQGLQFLFEYFSETQRNKGNFPGRFSGRQFSNSRSEMNVSTLELGDSALYLCASSTPPPYYNEQFFGPGTRLTVL.

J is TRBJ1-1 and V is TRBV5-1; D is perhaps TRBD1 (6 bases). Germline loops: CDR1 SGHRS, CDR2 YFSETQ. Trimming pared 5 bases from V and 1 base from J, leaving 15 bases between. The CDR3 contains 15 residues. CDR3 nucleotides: TGCGCCAGCAGGAACGGGGGCAGGGAGAACACTGAAGCTTTCTTT. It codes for CASRNGGRENTEAFF.

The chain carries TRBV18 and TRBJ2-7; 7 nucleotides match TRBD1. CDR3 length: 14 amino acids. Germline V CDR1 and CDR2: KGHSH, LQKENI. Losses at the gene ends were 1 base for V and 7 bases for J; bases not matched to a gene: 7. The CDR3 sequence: CASSPRTGSGEQYF. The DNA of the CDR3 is TGTGCCAGCTCACCACGGACAGGCTCTGGAGAGCAGTACTTC.

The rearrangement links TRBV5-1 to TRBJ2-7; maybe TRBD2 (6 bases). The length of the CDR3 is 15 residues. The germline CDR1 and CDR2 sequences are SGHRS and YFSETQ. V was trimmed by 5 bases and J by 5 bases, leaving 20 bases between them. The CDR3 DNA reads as TGCGCCAGCAGATTCGGAGGGGCTGGTACCCACGAGCAGTACTTC. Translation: CASRFGGAGTHEQYF. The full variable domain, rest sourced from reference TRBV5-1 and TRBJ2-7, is KAGVTQTPRYLIKTRGQQVTLSCSPISGHRSVSWYQQTPGQGLQFLFEYFSETQRNKGNFPGRFSGRQFSNSRSEMNVSTLELGDSALYLCASRFGGAGTHEQYFGPGTRLTVT.

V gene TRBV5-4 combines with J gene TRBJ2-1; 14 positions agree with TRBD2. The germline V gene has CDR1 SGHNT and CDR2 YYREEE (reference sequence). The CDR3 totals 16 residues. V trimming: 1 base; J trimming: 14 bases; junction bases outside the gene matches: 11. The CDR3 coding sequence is TGTGCCAGCAGCTTGATAAGACTAGCGGGGGGGACCCCAGAGTTCTTC. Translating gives CASSLIRLAGGTPEFF.